The entry below gives a single T cell receptor (beta chain) sequence along with its context. Antigen unknown. The germline gives CDR1 SGHTA, CDR2 FQGTGA. Trimming took 7 bases from V and 7 from J; bases not matched to a gene: 9. This CDR3 region has 14 residues. PBMCs, the starting material, were the source of sorted CD4+ and CD8+ T cells. The authors extracted RNA and reverse transcribed it into cDNA as the sequencing template. The data were produced by immunoSEQ multiplex PCR, yet TCRdb's version contains in-frame clones alone and is incomplete. The sample has about 150,000 clones; roughly 48% are singletons. The data derive from a study of CD8+ T cells in alopecia areata. For the study at large: Treatment with tofacitinib (6 to 18 months) was followed by 6 months off drug. General study results and limits: An increase in clonality over normal scalp was evident in lesional scalp, especially alopecia totalis/universalis.

V is TRBV7-3 and J is TRBJ2-2; 7 nucleotides agree with TRBD1. Sequenced sample: CD4+ T cells sorted from blood. This sequence was found in a human donor with alopecia areata. The CDR3 region has the DNA TGTGCCAGCACCCTCGACAGGGCAATCGGGGAGCTGTTTTTT. Its translation: CASTLDRAIGELFF.